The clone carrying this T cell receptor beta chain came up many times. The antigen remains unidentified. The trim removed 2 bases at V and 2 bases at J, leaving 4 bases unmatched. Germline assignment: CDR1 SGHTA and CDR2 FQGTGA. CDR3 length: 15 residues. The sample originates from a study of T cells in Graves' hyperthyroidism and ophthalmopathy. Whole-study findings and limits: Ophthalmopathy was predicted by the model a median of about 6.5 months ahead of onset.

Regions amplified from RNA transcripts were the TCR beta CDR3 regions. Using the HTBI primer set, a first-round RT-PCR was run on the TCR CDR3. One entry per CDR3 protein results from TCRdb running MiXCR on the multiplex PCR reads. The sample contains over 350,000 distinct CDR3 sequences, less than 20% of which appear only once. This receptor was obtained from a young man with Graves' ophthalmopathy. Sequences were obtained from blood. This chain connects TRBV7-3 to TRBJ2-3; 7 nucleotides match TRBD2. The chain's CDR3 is CASSLGGGDTDTQYF. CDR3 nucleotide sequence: TGTGCCAGCAGCTTAGGGGGGGGGGACACAGATACGCAGTATTTT.